The 6 T cell receptor beta chains presented below share a single source sample, sequenced in a study of molecular identifiers for immune sequencing clone quantification. A single record per CDR3 protein comes from TCRdb applying MiXCR to the PCR reads. The table has about 630,000 distinct CDR3 sequences, roughly 25% seen once. The specimen sequenced was naive CD8+ T cells from blood, with Jurkat cell RNA spiked in. Sample subset: FACS-sorted CD8+CD4-CCR7+CD45RA+ naive T cells. All receptors come from a human donor in good health. Some libraries in this study had Jurkat cell RNA spiked in.

Worth noting for this clonotype: The CDR3 end shows no conserved phenylalanine or tryptophan, and so a read error is likely. The V gene is TRBV7-9, the J gene TRBJ2-2; D gene ambiguous. CDR3 size: 15 residues. Germline V gene lookup returns CDR1 SEHNR and CDR2 FQNEAQ (reference sequence). V gave up 3 bases and J gave up 6 bases, with 14 bases separating them. Written as DNA, the CDR3 is TGTGCCAGCAGCTTTGTAGGGCCTCTTCCCGGGGAGCTGTTTCTT. Translating gives CASSFVGPLPGELFL.

As concerns this clonotype: Given a much more abundant clone one base away, this may be a read error. The chain is built from TRBV29-1 and TRBJ2-3; 8 bases align to TRBD2. CDR1 and CDR2 (germline): SQVTM, ANQGSEA. J gave up 4 bases and V 5 bases, and 5 bases lay outside the gene matches. The CDR3 runs 13 residues. As DNA, the CDR3 is TGCAGCGTTCTACTAGCGGACGCAGATACGCAGTATTTT. It yields the protein CSVLLADADTQYF.

This sequence joins TRBV10-3 and TRBJ1-5; D is unresolved. Germline CDR1 reads ENHRY; CDR2 reads SYGVKD. The CDR3 loop spans 12 amino acids. V dropped 10 bases and J dropped 3 bases, with 10 bases sitting between them. The CDR3 nucleotides are TGTGCCAGCCAGACACCCAATCAGCCCCAGCATTTT. As protein: CASQTPNQPQHF.

The J gene is TRBJ1-2, the V gene TRBV7-9; D unresolved. The CDR3 is 15 amino acids. The V and J ends lost 2 bases and 4 bases respectively, with 14 bases between them. Germline values: CDR1 SEHNR, CDR2 FQNEAQ (reference sequence). The CDR3 loop reads CASSLNSAGLYGYTF. Here the CDR3 DNA reads TGTGCCAGCAGCTTAAATTCCGCAGGCCTCTATGGCTACACCTTC. The whole variable domain, remainder taken from reference TRBV7-9 and TRBJ1-2, is DTGVSQNPRHKITKRGQNVTFRCDPISEHNRLYWYRQTLGQGPEFLTYFQNEAQLEKSRLLSDRFSAERPKGSFSTLEIQRTEQGDSAMYLCASSLNSAGLYGYTFGSGTRLTVV.

The sample holds a few counts of this clonotype. The gene calls are TRBV13 and TRBJ2-1; the D gene is possibly TRBD1 (6 bases). The CDR3 totals 13 residues. Deletions cut 1 base from V and 5 bases from J, with 6 bases between. Germline V lookup: CDR1 PRHDT, CDR2 FYEKMQ (reference sequence). CDR3 region: CASSLDRDNEQFF. CDR3 DNA sequence: TGTGCCAGCAGCTTAGACAGGGACAATGAGCAGTTCTTC.

Comments on this clonotype: Relative to the germline gene, one junction end is altered; a read error may explain this. The CDR3 loop is CDWSKGTGGVAATQYF. The CDR3 coding sequence is TGTGACTGGAGTAAAGGGACAGGGGGCGTAGCAGCTACGCAGTATTTT. V usage is TRBV30 and J usage is TRBJ2-3; 12 bases are shared with TRBD1. This CDR3 comprises 16 residues. CDR1 and CDR2 from the germline V gene are GTSNPN and SVGIG (reference sequence).